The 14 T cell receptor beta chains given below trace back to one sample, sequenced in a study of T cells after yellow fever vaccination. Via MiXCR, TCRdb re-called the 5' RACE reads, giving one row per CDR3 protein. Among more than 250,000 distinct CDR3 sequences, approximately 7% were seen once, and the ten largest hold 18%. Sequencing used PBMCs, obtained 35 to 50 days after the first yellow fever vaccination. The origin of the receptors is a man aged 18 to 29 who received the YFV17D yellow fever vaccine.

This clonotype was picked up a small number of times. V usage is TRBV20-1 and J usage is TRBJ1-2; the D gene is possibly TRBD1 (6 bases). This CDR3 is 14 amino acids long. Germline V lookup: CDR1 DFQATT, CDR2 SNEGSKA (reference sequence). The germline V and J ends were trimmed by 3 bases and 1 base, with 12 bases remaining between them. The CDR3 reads CSARAQGVNYGYTF. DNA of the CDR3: TGCAGTGCTAGGGCACAGGGCGTTAACTATGGCTACACCTTC.

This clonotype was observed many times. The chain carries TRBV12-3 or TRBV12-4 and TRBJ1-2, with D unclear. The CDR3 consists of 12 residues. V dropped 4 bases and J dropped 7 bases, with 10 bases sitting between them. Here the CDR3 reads CASSSRVGGYTF. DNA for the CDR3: TGTGCCAGCAGTTCCCGAGTTGGTGGCTACACCTTC.

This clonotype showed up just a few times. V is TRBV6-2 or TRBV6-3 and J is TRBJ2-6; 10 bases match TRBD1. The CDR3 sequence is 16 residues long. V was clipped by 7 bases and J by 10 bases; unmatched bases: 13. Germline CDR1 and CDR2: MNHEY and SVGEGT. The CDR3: CASTPHRTGGLNVLTF. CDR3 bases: TGTGCCAGCACCCCTCACCGGACAGGGGGTCTTAACGTCCTGACTTTC.

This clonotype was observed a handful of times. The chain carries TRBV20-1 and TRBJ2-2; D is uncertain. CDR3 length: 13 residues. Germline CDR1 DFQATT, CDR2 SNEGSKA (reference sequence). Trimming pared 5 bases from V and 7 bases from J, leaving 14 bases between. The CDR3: CSAARPSHGELFF. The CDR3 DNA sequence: TGCAGTGCTGCTCGGCCTTCGCACGGGGAGCTGTTTTTT.

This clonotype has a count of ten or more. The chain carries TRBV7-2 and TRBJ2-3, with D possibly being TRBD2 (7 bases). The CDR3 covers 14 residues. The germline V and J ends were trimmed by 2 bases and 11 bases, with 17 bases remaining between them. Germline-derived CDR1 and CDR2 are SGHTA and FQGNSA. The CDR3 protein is CASSLLRGLLWQYF. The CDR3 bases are TGTGCCAGCAGCTTATTGCGGGGGCTTCTTTGGCAGTATTTT. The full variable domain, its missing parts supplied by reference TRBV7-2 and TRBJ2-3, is GAGVSQSPSNKVTEKGKDVELRCDPISGHTALYWYRQSLGQGLEFLIYFQGNSAPDKSGLPSDRFSAERTGGSVSTLTIQRTQQEDSAVYLCASSLLRGLLWQYFGPGTRLTVL.

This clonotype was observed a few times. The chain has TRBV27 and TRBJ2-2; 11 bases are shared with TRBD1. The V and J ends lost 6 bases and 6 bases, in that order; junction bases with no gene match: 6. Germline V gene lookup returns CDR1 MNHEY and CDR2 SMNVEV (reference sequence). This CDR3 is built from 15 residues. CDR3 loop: CASRRDRGYPGELFF. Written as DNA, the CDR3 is TGTGCCAGCAGAAGGGACAGGGGGTATCCCGGGGAGCTGTTTTTT.

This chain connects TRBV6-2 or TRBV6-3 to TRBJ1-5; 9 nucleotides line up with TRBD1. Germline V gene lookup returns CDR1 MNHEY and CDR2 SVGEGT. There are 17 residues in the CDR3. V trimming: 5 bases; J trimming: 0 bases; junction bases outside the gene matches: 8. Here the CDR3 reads CASSLWTGDLSNQPQHF. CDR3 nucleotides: TGTGCCAGCAGTCTTTGGACAGGGGACCTTAGCAATCAGCCCCAGCATTTT.

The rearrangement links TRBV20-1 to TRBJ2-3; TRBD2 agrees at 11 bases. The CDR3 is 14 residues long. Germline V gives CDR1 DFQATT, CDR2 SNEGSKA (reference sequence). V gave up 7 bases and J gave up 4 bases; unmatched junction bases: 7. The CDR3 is CSGQLAGVSDTQYF. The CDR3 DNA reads TGCAGTGGCCAACTAGCGGGGGTGTCAGATACGCAGTATTTT.

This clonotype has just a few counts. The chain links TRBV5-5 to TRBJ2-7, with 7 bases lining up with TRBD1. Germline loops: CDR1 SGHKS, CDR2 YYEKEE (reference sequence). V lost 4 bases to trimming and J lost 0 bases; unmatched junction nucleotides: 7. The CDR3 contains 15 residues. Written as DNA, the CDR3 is TGTGCCAGCAGCCCACCGACAGGGATCTCCTACGAGCAGTACTTC. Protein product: CASSPPTGISYEQYF. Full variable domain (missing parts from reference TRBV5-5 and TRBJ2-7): DAGVTQSPTHLIKTRGQQVTLRCSPISGHKSVSWYQQVLGQGPQFIFQYYEKEERGRGNFPDRFSARQFPNYSSELNVNALLLGDSALYLCASSPPTGISYEQYFGPGTRLTVT.

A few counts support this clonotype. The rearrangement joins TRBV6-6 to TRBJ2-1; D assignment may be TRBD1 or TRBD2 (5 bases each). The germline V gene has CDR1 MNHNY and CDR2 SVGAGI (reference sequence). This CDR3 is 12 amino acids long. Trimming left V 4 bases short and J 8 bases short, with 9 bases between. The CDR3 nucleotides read TGTGCCAGCAGTTGGGGGAGCTATGAGCAGTTCTTC. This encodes CASSWGSYEQFF.

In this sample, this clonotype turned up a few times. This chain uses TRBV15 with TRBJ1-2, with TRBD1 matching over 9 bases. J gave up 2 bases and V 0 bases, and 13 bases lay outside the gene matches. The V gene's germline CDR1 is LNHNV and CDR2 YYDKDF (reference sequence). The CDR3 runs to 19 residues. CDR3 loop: CATSRDTDPGQGLNYGYTF. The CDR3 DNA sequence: TGTGCCACCAGCAGAGATACCGACCCGGGACAGGGATTAAACTATGGCTACACCTTC.

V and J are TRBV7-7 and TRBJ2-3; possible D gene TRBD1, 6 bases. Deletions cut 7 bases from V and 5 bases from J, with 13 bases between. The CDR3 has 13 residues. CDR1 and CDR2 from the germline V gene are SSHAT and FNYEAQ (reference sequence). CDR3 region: CASKPQGQDTQYF. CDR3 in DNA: TGTGCCAGCAAACCTCAGGGGCAAGATACGCAGTATTTT. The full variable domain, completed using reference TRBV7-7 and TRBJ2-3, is GAGVSQSPRYKVTKRGQDVTLRCDPISSHATLYWYQQALGQGPEFLTYFNYEAQPDKSGLPSDRFSAERPEGSISTLTIQRTEQRDSAMYRCASKPQGQDTQYFGPGTRLTVL.

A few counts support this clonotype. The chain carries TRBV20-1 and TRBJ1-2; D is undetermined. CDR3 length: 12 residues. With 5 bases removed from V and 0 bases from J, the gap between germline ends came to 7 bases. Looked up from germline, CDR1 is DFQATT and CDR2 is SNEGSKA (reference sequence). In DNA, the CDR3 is TGCAGTGCTTTCACTGCTAACTATGGCTACACCTTC. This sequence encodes CSAFTANYGYTF.

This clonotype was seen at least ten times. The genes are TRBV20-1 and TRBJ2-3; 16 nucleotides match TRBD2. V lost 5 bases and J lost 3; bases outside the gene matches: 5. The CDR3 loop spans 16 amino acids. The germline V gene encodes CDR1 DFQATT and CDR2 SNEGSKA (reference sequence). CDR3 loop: CSAGTSGGAGTDTQYF. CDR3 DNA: TGCAGTGCTGGGACTAGCGGGGGGGCGGGGACAGATACGCAGTATTTT.